This passage covers 30 T cell receptor beta chains from one sample sequenced in a study of cytomegalovirus exposure and HLA in healthy donors. Measured with immunoSEQ multiplex PCR; TCRdb has only the in-frame clones, and not every one. This repertoire shows some 210,000 clones, over 75% found once; its top ten account for about 2%. The sample consisted of PBMCs. These receptors came from a young woman in good health and CMV-seropositive.

The chain combines TRBV5-1 with TRBJ1-2; 7 bases map to TRBD1. The J segment lost 8 bases and the V segment lost 5 bases, leaving 9 bases of the junction unmatched. Germline lookup yields CDR1 SGHRS and CDR2 YFSETQ. This CDR3 spans 13 amino acids. The CDR3 DNA reads as TGCGCCAGCAGGGTTGACAGGGTATGGGGCTACACCTTC. Protein product: CASRVDRVWGYTF.

V is TRBV19 and J is TRBJ2-7, with TRBD1 matching over 9 bases. CDR1 LNHDA and CDR2 SQIVND come from the germline V gene (reference sequence). V lost 2 bases to trimming and J lost 3 bases; unmatched junction nucleotides: 2. The CDR3 totals 14 residues. CDR3 residues: CASSIRDRDYEQYF. In DNA form, the CDR3 reads TGTGCCAGTAGTATAAGGGACAGGGACTACGAGCAGTACTTC.

The V and J genes are TRBV30 and TRBJ1-4; D is possibly TRBD1 (6 bases). The CDR3 is 15 residues long. Per germline, CDR1 GTSNPN and CDR2 SVGIG (reference sequence). Trimming cost V 0 bases and J 3 bases, with 11 bases left between them. The CDR3 nucleotides read TGTGCCTGGAGTGTAAAGAGGGGGTCTAATGAAAAACTGTTTTTT. It translates to CAWSVKRGSNEKLFF.

The chain combines TRBV19 with TRBJ2-7, with D possibly matching TRBD2 (7 bases). The CDR3 spans 15 residues. The germline CDR1 and CDR2 sequences are LNHDA and SQIVND (reference sequence). The V end was cut by 1 base, the J end by 4 bases, with 14 bases between. CDR3 in amino acids: CASSIALGGEYEQYF. CDR3 nucleotide sequence: TGTGCCAGTAGTATAGCCCTAGGGGGGGAGTACGAGCAGTACTTC.

The chain carries TRBV6-5 and TRBJ2-1; D gene uncertain. Germline V gene lookup returns CDR1 MNHEY and CDR2 SVGAGI. The CDR3 extends over 13 amino acids. The ends were cut back, 4 bases at V and 8 bases at J, with 12 bases in the middle. The CDR3 loop is CASSFSQVDEQFF. CDR3 sequence (DNA): TGTGCCAGCAGTTTTTCGCAGGTCGATGAGCAGTTCTTC.

The chain combines TRBV4-1 with TRBJ2-1; 11 nucleotides align to TRBD2. In germline, CDR1 is MGHRA, CDR2 YSYEKL. The CDR3 has 19 amino acids. Unmatched junction bases numbered 9, after V lost 0 bases and J lost 2 bases. The CDR3 loop is CASSQDLLAGGRTYNEQFF. The CDR3, as DNA: TGCGCCAGCAGCCAAGATCTCCTAGCGGGAGGCCGGACCTACAATGAGCAGTTCTTC.

The rearrangement uses TRBV5-1 and TRBJ2-3; D is perhaps TRBD2 (5 bases). The V gene lost 6 bases and the J gene lost 5 bases, with 16 bases spanning the gap. The germline V gene has CDR1 SGHRS and CDR2 YFSETQ. The CDR3 length is 14 residues. The CDR3 spells CASTWRVFEDTQYF. CDR3 nucleotides: TGCGCCAGCACTTGGCGGGTTTTCGAAGATACGCAGTATTTT.

The J gene is TRBJ2-7, the V gene TRBV4-1; D not resolved. Germline lookup yields CDR1 MGHRA and CDR2 YSYEKL. V lost 2 bases, J lost 5 bases, and 7 bases lay in between. The CDR3 consists of 12 residues. CDR3 nucleotides: TGCGCCAGCAGCCAAACGAGAAACGAGCAGTACTTC. This codes for CASSQTRNEQYF.

This clone showed up just a few times. The genes are TRBV15 and TRBJ1-2; D is undetermined. This CDR3 contains 12 residues. Trimming cost V 2 bases and J 8 bases, with 9 bases left between them. Germline loops: CDR1 LNHNV, CDR2 YYDKDF (reference sequence). The CDR3 loop is CATSRHGEGYTF. The CDR3 DNA is TGTGCCACCAGCAGACATGGGGAGGGCTACACCTTC. The entire variable domain, with the rest obtained from reference TRBV15 and TRBJ1-2, is as follows: DAMVIQNPRYQVTQFGKPVTLSCSQTLNHNVMYWYQQKSSQAPKLLFHYYDKDFNNEADTPDNFQSRRPNTSFCFLDIRSPGLGDTAMYLCATSRHGEGYTFGSGTRLTVV.

The genes are TRBV4-1 and TRBJ2-7; 10 positions match TRBD1. Germline CDR1 is MGHRA and CDR2 is YSYEKL. Trimming took 6 bases from V and 3 from J; bases not matched to a gene: 8. The CDR3 sequence is 15 residues long. CDR3 nucleotides: TGCGCCAGCAGTCAGTGGACAGGGGGTTTCTACGAGCAGTACTTC. Translating gives CASSQWTGGFYEQYF.

This rearrangement joins TRBV5-4 to TRBJ1-1; the D gene is possibly TRBD1 (6 bases). This CDR3 is 12 amino acids long. Germline V CDR1 and CDR2: SGHNT, YYREEE (reference sequence). The ends were cut back, 5 bases at V and 4 bases at J, with 9 bases in the middle. The CDR3 loop is CASSSDSTEAFF. CDR3 bases: TGTGCCAGCAGTTCGGACAGCACTGAAGCTTTCTTT.

The rearrangement links TRBV5-1 to TRBJ1-4; TRBD1 is a possible D gene (5 bases). Germline CDR1 is SGHRS and CDR2 is YFSETQ. Trimming took off 4 bases at V and 0 bases at J, with 10 bases between the two ends. The CDR3 loop spans 15 amino acids. CDR3 DNA: TGCGCCAGCAGCATGGGGCCTGCAACTAATGAAAAACTGTTTTTT. It encodes CASSMGPATNEKLFF.

The chain links TRBV28 to TRBJ2-1; 13 bases line up with TRBD2. CDR1 and CDR2 from the germline V gene are MDHEN and SYDVKM. Unmatched junction bases numbered 6, after V lost 6 bases and J lost 7 bases. The CDR3 is made up of 15 amino acids. CDR3 amino acids: CASRSGLAGLNEQFF. As DNA, the CDR3 is TGTGCCAGCAGGTCGGGACTAGCGGGGTTGAATGAGCAGTTCTTC.

The chain has TRBV10-2 and TRBJ1-5, with TRBD1 matching 7 bases. Per germline, CDR1 WSHSY and CDR2 SAAADI. The length of the CDR3 is 14 residues. Trimming at V came to 6 bases and at J to 3 bases, leaving 5 bases not matched to a gene. CDR3 nucleotides: TGCGCCAGCAGGGACGGGACAGTCAATCAGCCCCAGCATTTT. Translation: CASRDGTVNQPQHF.

V usage is TRBV6-5 and J usage is TRBJ2-1, with TRBD2 identical over 10 bases. The CDR3 has 15 residues. CDR1 is MNHEY, CDR2 SVGAGI, per germline. The V segment lost 4 bases and the J segment 6 bases; nucleotides outside the gene matches: 6. CDR3 bases: TGTGCCAGCAGTTCCGGACTAGCGGTCTTCAATGAGCAGTTCTTC. This codes for CASSSGLAVFNEQFF.

The chain couples TRBV5-1 to TRBJ1-1; 10 nucleotides align to TRBD1. Losses at the gene ends were 5 bases for V and 8 bases for J; bases not matched to a gene: 12. The CDR3 extends over 15 amino acids. From germline, CDR1 is SGHRS and CDR2 YFSETQ. The CDR3 sequence is CASSIQTGGVFEAFF. Here the CDR3 DNA reads TGCGCCAGCAGTATCCAGACAGGGGGCGTCTTCGAAGCTTTCTTT.

The chain employs TRBV5-1 and TRBJ2-7; perhaps TRBD1 as D (5 bases). The V gene lost 2 bases and the J gene lost 3 bases, with 12 bases spanning the gap. Germline V CDR1 and CDR2: SGHRS, YFSETQ. This CDR3 is 14 amino acids long. The CDR3, as DNA: TGCGCCAGCAGCTTTCGGCAGGGCGACTACGAGCAGTACTTC. This sequence encodes CASSFRQGDYEQYF.

This chain joins TRBV7-6 and TRBJ2-3; TRBD2 aligns across 9 bases. Unmatched junction bases numbered 10, after V lost 1 base and J lost 2 bases. The CDR3 consists of 18 residues. Germline V gene data show CDR1 as SGHVS and CDR2 as FNYEAQ. This CDR3 is CASSLDPSGRTATDTQYF. DNA for the CDR3: TGTGCCAGCAGCTTAGACCCCAGCGGGAGGACTGCCACAGATACGCAGTATTTT. Drawing the rest from reference TRBV7-6 and TRBJ2-3, the complete variable domain is GAGVSQSPRYKVTKRGQDVALRCDPISGHVSLYWYRQALGQGPEFLTYFNYEAQQDKSGLPNDRFSAERPEGSISTLTIQRTEQRDSAMYRCASSLDPSGRTATDTQYFGPGTRLTVL.

This clone was seen more than once but under ten times. The chain employs TRBV5-8 and TRBJ1-2; D possibly corresponds to TRBD1 (5 bases). CDR1 and CDR2 from the germline V gene are SGHTS and YDEGEE. This CDR3 contains 11 residues. Trimming removed 4 bases at V and 11 bases at J, with 12 bases between. The CDR3 spells CASSSFRVYTF. The CDR3 DNA reads TGTGCCAGCAGCAGTTTCAGGGTATACACCTTC.

J is TRBJ1-1 and V is TRBV4-1; 10 bases fit TRBD1. Germline V gene data show CDR1 as MGHRA and CDR2 as YSYEKL. CDR3 length: 17 amino acids. The V gene end was trimmed by 3 bases and the J gene end by 1 base; junction bases not matched to a gene: 8. CDR3 in amino acids: CASSHPGQGIWNTEAFF. Written as DNA, the CDR3 is TGCGCCAGCAGCCACCCGGGACAGGGGATATGGAACACTGAAGCTTTCTTT.

In DNA, the CDR3 is TGTGCCAGCAGCCATCGGGACAGGCTTGAAGACACTGAAGCTTTCTTT. Translated: CASSHRDRLEDTEAFF. The V gene is TRBV11-2, the J gene TRBJ1-1, with TRBD1 matching over 8 bases. V dropped 5 bases and J dropped 3; count of bases not matched to a gene: 11. CDR1 and CDR2 from the germline V gene are SGHAT and FQNNGV. This CDR3 is built from 16 residues.

V and J are TRBV5-1 and TRBJ1-2; possibly TRBD1 for D (6 bases). This CDR3 is 14 amino acids long. The V and J ends lost 4 bases and 4 bases respectively, with 14 bases between them. Germline CDR1 and CDR2: SGHRS and YFSETQ. CDR3: CASSPTTGTYGYTF. The CDR3 DNA sequence: TGCGCCAGCAGCCCAACGACAGGAACCTATGGCTACACCTTC.

The rearrangement links TRBV29-1 to TRBJ1-2; D might be TRBD1 (6 bases). Germline loops: CDR1 SQVTM, CDR2 ANQGSEA. The CDR3 loop spans 12 amino acids. V was clipped by 0 bases and J by 5 bases, with 7 bases between them. The CDR3 loop reads CSVEDQGYGYTF. The CDR3 DNA follows: TGCAGCGTTGAAGACCAGGGGTATGGCTACACCTTC.

The chain uses TRBV27 and TRBJ2-1, with 16 bases that match TRBD2. Per the germline V gene, CDR1 is MNHEY and CDR2 is SMNVEV (reference sequence). Trimming removed 5 bases from V and 3 bases from J; junction bases left unmatched: 7. This CDR3 is 18 amino acids long. The CDR3: CASSAGTSGRVVYNEQFF. The DNA of the CDR3 is TGTGCCAGCAGTGCGGGGACTAGCGGGAGGGTCGTCTACAATGAGCAGTTCTTC.

The J gene is TRBJ2-3, the V gene TRBV5-1, with 7 bases lining up with TRBD2. CDR1 and CDR2 from the germline V gene are SGHRS and YFSETQ. CDR3 length: 20 amino acids. V lost 0 bases to trimming and J lost 0 bases; unmatched junction nucleotides: 16. The CDR3 sequence: CASSLESVGFAGVSTDTQYF. The DNA of the CDR3 is TGCGCCAGCAGCTTGGAATCGGTTGGGTTCGCGGGAGTTAGCACAGATACGCAGTATTTT. The full variable domain, in which reference TRBV5-1 and TRBJ2-3 provide the parts outside the CDR3, is KAGVTQTPRYLIKTRGQQVTLSCSPISGHRSVSWYQQTPGQGLQFLFEYFSETQRNKGNFPGRFSGRQFSNSRSEMNVSTLELGDSALYLCASSLESVGFAGVSTDTQYFGPGTRLTVL.

The chain has TRBV2 and TRBJ1-1; 11 nucleotides match TRBD1. Trimming at V came to 6 bases and at J to 4 bases, leaving 13 bases not matched to a gene. The germline gives CDR1 SNHLY, CDR2 FYNNEI. The CDR3 totals 17 residues. CDR3 nucleotide sequence: TGTGCCAGCAGCCTACGCGCTCCCGGGACAGGGGGCACTGAAGCTTTCTTT. Translating it yields CASSLRAPGTGGTEAFF.

J is TRBJ2-7 and V is TRBV4-2; possible D gene TRBD2, 6 bases. From germline, CDR1 is LGHNA and CDR2 YNFKEQ. The CDR3 runs to 18 residues. Trimming removed 7 bases at V and 1 base at J, with 26 bases between. The CDR3 region has the DNA TGTGCCAGCACCCCAAAGGGCTTGACTAGTGGCGGATCCTACGAGCAGTACTTC. This sequence encodes CASTPKGLTSGGSYEQYF.

The rearrangement uses TRBV10-1 and TRBJ2-5; TRBD1 aligns across 9 bases. CDR3 length: 13 amino acids. Unmatched junction bases numbered 4, after V lost 4 bases and J lost 7 bases. The germline V gene has CDR1 WNHNN and CDR2 SYGVQD (reference sequence). CDR3 sequence: CASSGDRVGTQYF. CDR3 bases: TGCGCCAGCAGTGGGGACAGGGTCGGGACCCAGTACTTC.

This clone was seen just once. The gene calls are TRBV11-2 and TRBJ2-2; TRBD1 aligns across 7 bases. The CDR3 has 16 residues. Germline trimming cut 1 base from V and 1 base from J; bases unmatched to any gene: 3. CDR1 and CDR2 (germline): SGHAT, FQNNGV. In nucleotides, the CDR3 is TGTGCCAGCAGCTTAGGACAGGGTTTGAACACCGGGGAGCTGTTTTTT. Its translation is CASSLGQGLNTGELFF. Using reference TRBV11-2 and TRBJ2-2 for the parts outside the CDR3, the full variable domain is EAGVAQSPRYKIIEKRQSVAFWCNPISGHATLYWYQQILGQGPKLLIQFQNNGVVDDSQLPKDRFSAERLKGVDSTLKIQPAKLEDSAVYLCASSLGQGLNTGELFFGEGSRLTVL.

J is TRBJ1-4 and V is TRBV9; tentatively, D is TRBD1 (5 bases). The V end lost 1 base, the J end lost 4 bases, and 11 bases lay between the germline ends. This CDR3 has 15 amino acids. CDR1 and CDR2 from the germline V gene are SGDLS and YYNGEE. The CDR3 DNA is TGTGCCAGCAGCGTAACAGGAAGGGTTAATGAAAAACTGTTTTTT. This gives the protein CASSVTGRVNEKLFF.